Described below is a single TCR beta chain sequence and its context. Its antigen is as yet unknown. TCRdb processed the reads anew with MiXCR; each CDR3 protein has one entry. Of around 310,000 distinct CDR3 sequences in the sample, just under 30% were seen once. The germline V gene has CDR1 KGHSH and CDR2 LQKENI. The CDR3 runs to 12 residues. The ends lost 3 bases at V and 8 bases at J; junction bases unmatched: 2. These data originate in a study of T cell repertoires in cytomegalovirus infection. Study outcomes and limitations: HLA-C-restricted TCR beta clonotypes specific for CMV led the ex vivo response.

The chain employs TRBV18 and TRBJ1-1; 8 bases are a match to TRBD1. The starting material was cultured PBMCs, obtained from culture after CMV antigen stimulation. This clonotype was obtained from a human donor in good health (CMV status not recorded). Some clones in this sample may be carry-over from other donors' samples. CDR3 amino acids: CASSPRTGEAFF. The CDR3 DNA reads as TGTGCCAGCTCACCTCGGACAGGGGAAGCTTTCTTT.